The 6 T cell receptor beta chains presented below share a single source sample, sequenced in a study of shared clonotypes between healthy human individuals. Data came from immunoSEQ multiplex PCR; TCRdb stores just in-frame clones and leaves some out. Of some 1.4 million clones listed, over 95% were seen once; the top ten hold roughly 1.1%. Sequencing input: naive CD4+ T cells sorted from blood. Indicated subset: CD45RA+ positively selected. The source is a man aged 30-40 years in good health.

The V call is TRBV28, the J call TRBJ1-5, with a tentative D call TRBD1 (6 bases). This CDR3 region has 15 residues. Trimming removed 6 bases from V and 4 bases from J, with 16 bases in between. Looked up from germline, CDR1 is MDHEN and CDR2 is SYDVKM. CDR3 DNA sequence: TGTGCCAGCAGGGCCCAGGAGGGGGTTAATCAGCCCCAGCATTTT. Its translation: CASRAQEGVNQPQHF.

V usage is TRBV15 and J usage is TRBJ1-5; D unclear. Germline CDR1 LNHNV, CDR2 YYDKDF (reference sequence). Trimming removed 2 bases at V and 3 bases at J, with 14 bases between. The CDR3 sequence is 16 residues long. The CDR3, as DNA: TGTGCCACCAGCAGATCGAAAAATGAGGTCAATCAGCCCCAGCATTTT. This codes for CATSRSKNEVNQPQHF.

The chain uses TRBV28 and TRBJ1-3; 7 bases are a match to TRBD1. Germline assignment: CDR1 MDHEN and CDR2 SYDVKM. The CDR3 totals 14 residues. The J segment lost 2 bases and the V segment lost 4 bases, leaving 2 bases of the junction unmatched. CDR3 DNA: TGTGCCAGCAGTTCACAGGGGCCTGGAAACACCATATATTTT. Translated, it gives CASSSQGPGNTIYF.

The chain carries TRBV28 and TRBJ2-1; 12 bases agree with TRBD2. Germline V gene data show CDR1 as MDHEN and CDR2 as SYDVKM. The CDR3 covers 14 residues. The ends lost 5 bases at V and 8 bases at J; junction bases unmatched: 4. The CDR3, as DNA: TGTGCCAGCAGTCTAGCGGGAGGGCCCCATGAGCAGTTCTTC. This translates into CASSLAGGPHEQFF.

The CDR3 protein is CASSLDNYSYEQYF. The CDR3 DNA follows: TGCGCCAGCAGCCTGGACAACTACTCCTACGAGCAGTACTTC. V is TRBV5-1 and J is TRBJ2-7; a weak D match, TRBD1 (5 bases). The CDR3 is 14 residues long. CDR1 is SGHRS and CDR2 is YFSETQ in the germline V gene. Trimming cost V 4 bases and J 0 bases, with 11 bases left between them.

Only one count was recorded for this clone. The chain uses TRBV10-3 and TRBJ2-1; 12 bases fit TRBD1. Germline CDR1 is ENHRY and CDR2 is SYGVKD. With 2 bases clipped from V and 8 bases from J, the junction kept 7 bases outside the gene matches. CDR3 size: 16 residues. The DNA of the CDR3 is TGTGCCATCAGTGAGCTGGGGACAGGGGGCGCAGATGAGCAGTTCTTC. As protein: CAISELGTGGADEQFF.